This is a list of T cell receptor beta chains from one sample in a study of identifying expanded T cells in peripheral blood. The method was immunoSEQ multiplex PCR; TCRdb's version includes in-frame clones alone and lacks a portion of them. The sample includes 45,000 to 65,000 clones, 65% to 90% seen only once; the top ten take 13% to 15%. The sample consisted of blood. The receptors come from a person between 18 and 75 years old in good health. Each CDR3 is given with its conserved first and last residue. A D gene is named only where the DNA matches it firmly. Not every row has a clone size; where given, it reads once, few, many or a size class.

v_call	j_call	clone_size	d_call	cdr3_length	cdr3_aa	cdr3_nt
TRBV18	TRBJ2-1	NA	NA	14	CASSPSMGVNEQFF	TGTGCCAGCTCCCCCAGTATGGGGGTCAATGAGCAGTTCTTC
TRBV6-1	TRBJ2-1	NA	TRBD2	15	CASNQLAGGRNEQFF	TGTGCCAGCAATCAACTAGCGGGGGGGCGTAATGAGCAGTTCTTC
TRBV18	TRBJ1-1	NA	NA	15	CASSLGVGMNTEAFF	TGTGCCAGCTCACTGGGCGTGGGCATGAACACTGAAGCTTTCTTT
TRBV5-8	TRBJ2-7	NA	NA	15	CASSLDAASYYEQYF	TGTGCCAGCAGCTTGGATGCAGCATCCTACTACGAGCAGTACTTC
TRBV11-2	TRBJ2-1	NA	TRBD2	14	CASSPGTSRVEQFF	TGTGCCAGCAGCCCCGGGACTAGCCGGGTTGAGCAGTTCTTC
TRBV25-1	TRBJ2-7	NA	NA	13	CASSELGGGEQYF	TGTGCCAGCAGTGAGCTAGGAGGGGGCGAGCAGTACTTC
TRBV10-3	TRBJ1-5	few	NA	15	CAISESGEGDQPQHF	TGTGCCATCAGTGAGTCGGGTGAGGGGGATCAGCCCCAGCATTTT
TRBV19	TRBJ1-2	few	TRBD1	15	CASSKSGTGGHGYTF	TGTGCCAGTAGTAAATCCGGGACAGGGGGCCATGGCTACACCTTC
TRBV5-1	TRBJ1-2	NA	NA	15	CASGAGRVSSYGYTF	TGCGCCAGCGGGGCGGGGAGGGTATCGAGCTATGGCTACACCTTC
TRBV5-1	TRBJ2-5	NA	TRBD1	15	CASSSDRLNQETQYF	TGCGCCAGCAGCTCGGACAGGTTGAACCAAGAGACCCAGTACTTC
TRBV9	TRBJ2-3	NA	TRBD1	17	CASSAPMTGGNTDTQYF	TGTGCCAGCAGCGCCCCTATGACAGGGGGCAACACAGATACGCAGTATTTT
TRBV10-3	TRBJ2-7	NA	TRBD1	14	CAIRKGQGTDEQYF	TGTGCCATCAGGAAAGGACAGGGGACAGATGAGCAGTACTTC
TRBV30	TRBJ1-6	NA	NA	14	CAWRLSTNVSPLHF	TGTGCCTGGAGGCTCTCGACGAACGTGTCACCCCTCCACTTT
TRBV12-5	TRBJ1-3	NA	TRBD1	16	CASSQGTGAPGNTIYF	TGTGCTAGTAGTCAGGGGACAGGAGCACCTGGAAACACCATATATTTT
TRBV7-2	TRBJ2-7	NA	NA	17	CASSFGLAAGTLYEQYF	TGTGCCAGCAGCTTTGGTCTGGCAGCCGGAACCCTCTACGAGCAGTACTTC
TRBV5-6	TRBJ1-1	once	NA	14	CASSRDTRYTEAFF	TGTGCCAGCAGCCGGGACACCAGATACACTGAAGCTTTCTTT
TRBV5-4	TRBJ2-7	few	NA	15	CASSFATGRAYEQYF	TGTGCCAGCAGCTTTGCAACGGGAAGGGCCTACGAGCAGTACTTC
TRBV6-5	TRBJ1-2	NA	NA	16	CASSYSIQGPNYGYTF	TGTGCCAGCAGTTACTCGATCCAGGGGCCCAACTATGGCTACACCTTC
TRBV2	TRBJ2-6	NA	TRBD2	18	CASSERALAGVGANVLTF	TGTGCCAGCAGTGAAAGAGCGCTAGCGGGAGTTGGGGCCAACGTCCTGACTTTC
TRBV7-6	TRBJ1-6	few	NA	13	CASSLQWSSPLHF	TGTGCCAGCAGCTTACAGTGGAGCTCACCCCTCCACTTT
TRBV11-3	TRBJ1-1	NA	NA	13	CASSLVSSPQAFF	TGTGCCAGCAGCTTAGTTTCAAGCCCTCAAGCTTTCTTT
TRBV21-1	TRBJ2-3	NA	NA	18	CASSKVELAGEPPDTQYF	TGTGCCAGCAGCAAAGTGGAACTAGCGGGAGAGCCCCCAGATACGCAGTATTTT
TRBV7-8	TRBJ1-3	NA	NA	16	CASSQRTEPSGNTIYF	TGTGCCAGCAGCCAAAGGACAGAACCCTCTGGAAACACCATATATTTT
TRBV12-5	TRBJ2-2	NA	TRBD2	16	CASGLTAGGPGGELFF	TGTGCTAGTGGTTTGACCGCGGGAGGGCCGGGCGGGGAGCTGTTTTTT
TRBV6-1	TRBJ2-1	NA	NA	15	CASTVMGSAYNEQFF	TGTGCCAGCACGGTGATGGGGTCGGCCTACAATGAGCAGTTCTTC
TRBV14	TRBJ1-2	NA	NA	15	CASSQDVGNLYGYTF	TGTGCCAGCAGCCAAGATGTGGGCAATCTCTATGGCTACACCTTC
TRBV5-1	TRBJ2-1	NA	TRBD1	16	CASSLEWDSSYNEQFF	TGCGCCAGCAGCTTGGAGTGGGACAGCTCCTACAATGAGCAGTTCTTC
TRBV6-6	TRBJ2-6	NA	NA	15	CASSYYATGANVLTF	TGTGCCAGCAGTTACTACGCTACTGGGGCCAACGTCCTGACTTTC
TRBV6-5	TRBJ1-2	NA	NA	13	CASGPVPSYGYTF	TGTGCCAGCGGTCCAGTTCCATCCTATGGCTACACCTTC
TRBV14	TRBJ2-2	NA	NA	12	CASSRLPGELFF	TGTGCCAGCAGCCGCCTTCCCGGGGAGCTGTTTTTT
TRBV5-1	TRBJ2-6	few	NA	15	CASSPPHSGANVLTF	TGCGCCAGCAGCCCACCACACTCTGGGGCCAACGTCCTGACTTTC